These 10 T cell receptor beta chains share one sample of origin, sequenced in a study of beta chain features in type 1 diabetes. Overall study results and limits: Within each of all four CD4+ subsets, Type 1 diabetes patients had TCRB CDR3s that were moderately but significantly shorter.

These receptors are not linked to any known antigen. Expressed TCRB transcripts were sequenced because the entire RNA isolate underwent reverse transcription. TCRdb's copy holds only in-frame clones and misses some; the assay was immunoSEQ multiplex PCR. This table holds 120,000 or so clones, roughly 17% found once. Sequencing input: central memory CD4+ T cells from blood. The source of these receptors is a man younger than 30 with type 1 diabetes.

J is TRBJ2-1 and V is TRBV7-2; no reliable D call. Trimming pared 4 bases from V and 15 bases from J, leaving 19 bases between. The CDR3 consists of 13 residues. Per the germline V gene, CDR1 is SGHTA and CDR2 is FQGNSA. CDR3 in amino acids: CASSSLESPVGFF. The DNA of the CDR3 is TGTGCCAGCAGCTCTCTGGAGAGCCCGGTAGGGTTCTTC.

The chain joins TRBV7-9 to TRBJ2-3; TRBD1 agrees at 7 bases. Germline V gene sequence: CDR1 SEHNR, CDR2 FQNEAQ (reference sequence). The CDR3 length is 17 residues. The J segment lost 5 bases and the V segment lost 5 bases, leaving 16 bases of the junction unmatched. CDR3: CASSTANSGTGVDTQYF. In DNA, the CDR3 is TGTGCCAGCAGCACCGCCAATTCCGGAACAGGGGTAGATACGCAGTATTTT. Supplemented by reference TRBV7-9 and TRBJ2-3, the full variable domain reads DTGVSQNPRHKITKRGQNVTFRCDPISEHNRLYWYRQTLGQGPEFLTYFQNEAQLEKSRLLSDRFSAERPKGSFSTLEIQRTEQGDSAMYLCASSTANSGTGVDTQYFGPGTRLTVL.

The chain couples TRBV29-1 to TRBJ2-1; tentative D call: TRBD2 (5 bases). The length of the CDR3 is 12 residues. Trimming shortened V by 7 bases and J by 9 bases, and 16 bases separated the two germline ends. Germline CDR1 is SQVTM and CDR2 is ANQGSEA. The CDR3 protein is CSAERVGSEQFF. CDR3 sequence (DNA): TGCAGCGCCGAAAGGGTAGGGAGTGAGCAGTTCTTC.

The rearrangement uses TRBV4-3 and TRBJ2-3; the match to TRBD2 covers 7 bases. V dropped 4 bases and J dropped 3; count of bases not matched to a gene: 16. Germline V lookup: CDR1 LGHNA, CDR2 YSLEER. The CDR3 contains 18 residues. This CDR3 reads CASSRKFPQAGNTDTQYF. DNA for the CDR3: TGCGCCAGCAGCCGCAAGTTCCCTCAAGCGGGGAATACAGATACGCAGTATTTT.

This chain connects TRBV7-2 to TRBJ2-7; 12 bases map to TRBD2. There are 15 residues in the CDR3. Per germline, CDR1 SGHTA and CDR2 FQGNSA. After removal of 5 bases from V and 7 bases from J, the junction contained 9 bases not matched to a gene. CDR3 in amino acids: CASSLQTSGGEEQYF. The CDR3 bases are TGTGCCAGCAGCCTACAGACTAGCGGGGGAGAGGAGCAGTACTTC. Full variable domain (remainder filled in from reference TRBV7-2 and TRBJ2-7): GAGVSQSPSNKVTEKGKDVELRCDPISGHTALYWYRQSLGQGLEFLIYFQGNSAPDKSGLPSDRFSAERTGGSVSTLTIQRTQQEDSAVYLCASSLQTSGGEEQYFGPGTRLTVT.

This clone was seen ten or more times. J is TRBJ2-7 and V is TRBV6-6; 10 nucleotides align to TRBD2. The CDR3 spans 16 residues. V was pared by 5 bases and J by 4 bases, with 11 bases of the junction left unmatched. Germline CDR1 reads MNHNY; CDR2 reads SVGAGI (reference sequence). This chain's CDR3 is CASSLRLAGDLYEQYF. Written as DNA, the CDR3 is TGTGCCAGCAGTCTTCGTCTAGCGGGGGATCTGTACGAGCAGTACTTC.

V usage is TRBV6-6 and J usage is TRBJ2-3; D is unclear. The V gene lost 6 bases and the J gene lost 1 base, with 14 bases spanning the gap. Per germline, CDR1 MNHNY and CDR2 SVGAGI (reference sequence). The CDR3 is 15 residues long. CDR3 sequence: CASRSRRPGTDTQYF. CDR3 DNA: TGTGCCAGCAGATCCCGCCGGCCGGGCACAGATACGCAGTATTTT.

This clone was seen a few times. The V gene is TRBV5-1, the J gene TRBJ2-3; 15 bases are a match to TRBD2. V gave up 1 base and J gave up 7 bases; unmatched junction bases: 7. The CDR3 covers 17 residues. Germline V gene data show CDR1 as SGHRS and CDR2 as YFSETQ. The CDR3 spells CASSLLGLAGGPNTQYF. The CDR3 DNA reads as TGCGCCAGCAGCTTGCTTGGACTAGCGGGAGGGCCTAATACGCAGTATTTT.

This chain connects TRBV10-3 to TRBJ1-5, with D tentatively TRBD1 (6 bases). CDR3 length: 14 amino acids. V lost 6 bases to trimming and J lost 4 bases, with 13 bases between them. From germline, CDR1 is ENHRY and CDR2 SYGVKD. The CDR3 DNA sequence: TGTGCCATCAGAGGGGAGGGGGGTAATCAGCCCCAGCATTTT. Translated: CAIRGEGGNQPQHF.

CDR3 protein: CASSWDINEQFF. As DNA, the CDR3 is TGTGCCAGCAGCTGGGACATCAATGAGCAGTTCTTC. This chain links TRBV5-4 with TRBJ2-1; D may be TRBD1 (6 bases). The V gene lost 3 bases and the J gene lost 6 bases, with 7 bases spanning the gap. There are 12 residues in the CDR3. Germline V gives CDR1 SGHNT, CDR2 YYREEE (reference sequence).